A single sample gave rise to the 27 T cell receptor beta chains below, sequenced in a study of OX40 agonist ivuxolimab in advanced cancers. Clones were sequenced by immunoSEQ multiplex PCR, and TCRdb holds only the in-frame ones, with some missing. The repertoire consists of over 5,000 clones, with around four fifths occurring once and the leading ten covering about 25%. The sample consisted of CD4+ or CD8+ T cells sorted from blood, taken in a trial of the OX40 agonist ivuxolimab. The receptors shown here come from an adult with an advanced solid tumor such as melanoma, head and neck, liver or kidney cancer.

This clone came up a few times. The chain has TRBV4-1 and TRBJ1-2; TRBD1 might be the D (5 bases). The CDR3 is 16 residues long. Per the germline V gene, CDR1 is MGHRA and CDR2 is YSYEKL. Trimming took 0 bases from V and 7 from J, leaving 18 bases between them. The CDR3 loop reads CASSQDEILGQGGYTF. CDR3 DNA sequence: TGCGCCAGCAGCCAAGATGAAATCTTGGGTCAGGGTGGCTACACCTTC.

The chain recombines TRBV7-2 with TRBJ2-3; D unresolved. Trimming took off 2 bases at V and 6 bases at J, with 9 bases between the two ends. CDR3 length: 13 amino acids. CDR1 and CDR2 from the germline V gene are SGHTA and FQGNSA. CDR3 DNA sequence: TGTGCCAGCAGCTTACGCACGGCGGATACGCAGTATTTT. This codes for CASSLRTADTQYF.

This clone has just a few counts. This chain connects TRBV11-2 to TRBJ2-1; TRBD1 matches at 9 bases. Germline CDR1 and CDR2: SGHAT and FQNNGV. The CDR3 has 15 residues. J gave up 3 bases and V 5 bases, and 5 bases lay outside the gene matches. CDR3 sequence (DNA): TGTGCCAGCAGCGCGGGACAGGGCTACTACAATGAGCAGTTCTTC. It yields the protein CASSAGQGYYNEQFF.

This chain uses TRBV5-8 with TRBJ1-1; no firm D call. Germline V gene lookup returns CDR1 SGHTS and CDR2 YDEGEE. V lost 4 bases, J lost 5 bases, and 12 bases lay in between. The CDR3 has 13 amino acids. CDR3 sequence reads: CASSTRGGTEAFF. In DNA form, the CDR3 reads TGTGCCAGCAGCACTAGAGGTGGAACTGAAGCTTTCTTT. The full variable domain, with the rest looked up from reference TRBV5-8 and TRBJ1-1, is EAGVTQSPTHLIKTRGQQATLRCSPISGHTSVYWYQQALGLGLQFLLWYDEGEERNRGNFPPRFSGRQFPNYSSELNVNALELEDSALYLCASSTRGGTEAFFGQGTRLTVV.

V is TRBV13 and J is TRBJ2-2, with 9 bases fitting TRBD2. After removal of 4 bases from V and 3 bases from J, the junction contained 6 bases not matched to a gene. The V gene's germline CDR1 is PRHDT and CDR2 FYEKMQ (reference sequence). The length of the CDR3 is 16 residues. CDR3 nucleotide sequence: TGTGCCAGCAGCTCCGGACTAGCGAGTTACACCGGGGAGCTGTTTTTT. It translates to CASSSGLASYTGELFF.

Note on this clone: At one end, the junction sequence differs from germline, possibly due to a read error. V usage is TRBV10-3 and J usage is TRBJ1-1, with unresolved D. This CDR3 spans 18 amino acids. CDR1 is ENHRY and CDR2 is SYGVKD in the germline V gene. CDR3: CAISESSGRGGPNTEAFF. The CDR3 nucleotides are TGTGCCATCAGCGAGTCGTCCGGCAGAGGAGGTCCCAACACTGAAGCTTTCTTT.

The CDR3 DNA is TGTGCCAGCAGCGCAGGGACCGGCCGAGAAGCTTTCTTT. Its protein is CASSAGTGREAFF. The chain is built from TRBV28 and TRBJ1-1; perhaps TRBD1 as D (5 bases). This CDR3 is 13 amino acids long. The ends were cut back, 6 bases at V and 8 bases at J, with 16 bases in the middle. The V gene's germline CDR1 is MDHEN and CDR2 SYDVKM.

This sequence joins TRBV7-9 and TRBJ1-2; D is uncertain. This CDR3 comprises 12 residues. With 8 bases removed from V and 4 bases from J, the gap between germline ends came to 11 bases. Germline CDR1 reads SEHNR; CDR2 reads FQNEAQ (reference sequence). Written as DNA, the CDR3 is TGTGCCAGCTCCCGGGGAGGCTATGGCTACACCTTC. Translation gives CASSRGGYGYTF. The entire variable domain, with the rest obtained from reference TRBV7-9 and TRBJ1-2, is as follows: DTGVSQNPRHKITKRGQNVTFRCDPISEHNRLYWYRQTLGQGPEFLTYFQNEAQLEKSRLLSDRFSAERPKGSFSTLEIQRTEQGDSAMYLCASSRGGYGYTFGSGTRLTVV.

The gene calls are TRBV5-6 and TRBJ2-5; D remains unclear. CDR1 SGHDT and CDR2 YYEEEE come from the germline V gene. The CDR3 contains 13 residues. V was trimmed by 1 base and J by 3 bases, leaving 7 bases between them. The CDR3 nucleotides are TGTGCCAGCAGCTTGAACAGCGAAGAGACCCAGTACTTC. Its translation: CASSLNSEETQYF.

V usage is TRBV7-6 and J usage is TRBJ2-1; 15 bases line up with TRBD2. CDR3 length equals 15 residues. Germline CDR1 and CDR2: SGHVS and FNYEAQ. J gave up 8 bases and V 4 bases, and 3 bases lay outside the gene matches. This chain's CDR3 is CASSWGLAGGDEQFF. The CDR3 DNA follows: TGTGCCAGCAGCTGGGGACTAGCGGGGGGCGATGAGCAGTTCTTC.

The chain couples TRBV6-6 to TRBJ2-3, with 16 bases matching TRBD2. Germline V gives CDR1 MNHNY, CDR2 SVGAGI (reference sequence). This CDR3 comprises 16 residues. V was clipped by 8 bases and J by 4 bases; unmatched bases: 6. CDR3 in DNA: TGTGCCAGCCTTGGGACTAGCGGGGGGGCAGCAGATACGCAGTATTTT. Translation gives CASLGTSGGAADTQYF.

The chain recombines TRBV5-6 with TRBJ2-7; tentatively, D is TRBD2 (6 bases). CDR1 is SGHDT, CDR2 YYEEEE, per germline. Trimming removed 0 bases from V and 2 bases from J, with 9 bases in between. This CDR3 contains 14 residues. CDR3 coding DNA: TGTGCCAGCAGCTTGGTTGGACTACCCTACGAGCAGTACTTC. This sequence encodes CASSLVGLPYEQYF.

This rearrangement joins TRBV19 to TRBJ2-7; TRBD2 matches at 10 bases. Trimming cost V 0 bases and J 3 bases; bases outside gene matches: 5. Germline V gene data show CDR1 as LNHDA and CDR2 as SQIVND (reference sequence). The CDR3 is 16 residues long. CDR3 amino acids: CASSIDNIAGGYEQYF. The CDR3 bases are TGTGCCAGTAGTATAGACAACATAGCGGGGGGCTACGAGCAGTACTTC. The entire variable domain, with the rest obtained from reference TRBV19 and TRBJ2-7, is as follows: DGGITQSPKYLFRKEGQNVTLSCEQNLNHDAMYWYRQDPGQGLRLIYYSQIVNDFQKGDIAEGYSVSREKKESFPLTVTSAQKNPTAFYLCASSIDNIAGGYEQYFGPGTRLTVT.

This CDR3 reads CASSLVAGEAFF. In DNA, the CDR3 is TGCGCCAGCAGCTTGGTCGCAGGCGAAGCTTTCTTT. This chain connects TRBV5-1 to TRBJ1-1, with unresolved D. The CDR3 spans 12 residues. The V gene's germline CDR1 is SGHRS and CDR2 YFSETQ. The germline V and J ends were trimmed by 0 bases and 8 bases, with 8 bases remaining between them.

This chain uses TRBV11-2 with TRBJ2-7, with 8 bases that match TRBD1. The junction had 2 bases not matched to a gene; V was cut back by 1 base and J by 0 bases. Germline-derived CDR1 and CDR2 are SGHAT and FQNNGV. CDR3 length: 15 residues. This chain's CDR3 is CASSLGQGSSYEQYF. The CDR3 DNA is TGTGCCAGCAGCTTAGGACAGGGGAGCTCCTACGAGCAGTACTTC.

The chain is built from TRBV7-2 and TRBJ2-3; no definite D call. Trimming removed 0 bases at V and 4 bases at J, with 8 bases between. CDR3 size: 14 residues. Germline V gene lookup returns CDR1 SGHTA and CDR2 FQGNSA. CDR3 loop: CASSLALGADTQYF. In DNA form, the CDR3 reads TGTGCCAGCAGCTTAGCGCTCGGCGCAGATACGCAGTATTTT.

V and J are TRBV9 and TRBJ2-2; a possible D gene is TRBD1 (5 bases). Germline V gene lookup returns CDR1 SGDLS and CDR2 YYNGEE. V was trimmed by 4 bases and J by 8 bases, leaving 21 bases between them. This CDR3 is built from 16 residues. Written as DNA, the CDR3 is TGTGCCAGCAGCCCCAACCTACCAGGGTTCTCAGGGGAGCTGTTTTTT. The encoded protein is CASSPNLPGFSGELFF.

V gene TRBV6-5 combines with J gene TRBJ2-7, with a possible D match to TRBD1 (5 bases). Trimming stripped 0 bases from V and 5 bases from J, with 14 bases between. This CDR3 has 15 amino acids. CDR1 and CDR2 (germline): MNHEY, SVGAGI. The CDR3 here is CASSYSQGNPNEQYF. DNA for the CDR3: TGTGCCAGCAGTTACTCCCAGGGTAATCCCAACGAGCAGTACTTC.

The genes are TRBV5-5 and TRBJ2-7, with 10 bases fitting TRBD1. Germline V gene data show CDR1 as SGHKS and CDR2 as YYEKEE (reference sequence). J was trimmed by 4 bases and V by 0 bases; bases with no gene match: 1. The CDR3 consists of 14 residues. As DNA, the CDR3 is TGTGCCAGCAGCTTGGGACAGGGGGCTTACGAGCAGTACTTC. Translating gives CASSLGQGAYEQYF.

This clone was found once. In DNA, the CDR3 is TGTGCCACCCGAGGCACGGCGGGGGGGGCAGATACGCAGTATTTT. Translation gives CATRGTAGGADTQYF. This chain connects TRBV2 to TRBJ2-3; 9 positions agree with TRBD2. The V gene end was trimmed by 10 bases and the J gene end by 4 bases; junction bases not matched to a gene: 12. The CDR3 runs 15 residues. CDR1 is SNHLY and CDR2 is FYNNEI in the germline V gene.

The rearrangement uses TRBV7-9 and TRBJ1-1; D is undetermined. The V and J ends lost 5 bases and 5 bases respectively, with 9 bases between them. Germline lookup yields CDR1 SEHNR and CDR2 FQNEAQ (reference sequence). CDR3 length: 12 residues. In nucleotides, the CDR3 is TGTGCCAGCAGCCCTCTGACAACTGAAGCTTTCTTT. This encodes CASSPLTTEAFF.

This sequence joins TRBV4-1 and TRBJ2-7, with 9 bases identical to TRBD2. This CDR3 comprises 16 residues. V was pared by 4 bases and J by 5 bases, with 12 bases of the junction left unmatched. CDR1 and CDR2 (germline): MGHRA, YSYEKL. The CDR3 DNA reads as TGCGCCAGCAGCCCCCTTGGCGGGAGGGCCTCGAACGAGCAGTACTTC. Its translation: CASSPLGGRASNEQYF.

The V and J genes are TRBV4-2 and TRBJ1-2, with D maybe TRBD1 (5 bases). This CDR3 has 16 residues. CDR1 LGHNA and CDR2 YNFKEQ come from the germline V gene. The ends were cut back, 0 bases at V and 4 bases at J, with 15 bases in the middle. CDR3 protein: CASSQDRGYMAYGYTF. The CDR3 DNA is TGTGCCAGCAGCCAAGATCGGGGGTACATGGCCTATGGCTACACCTTC.

This clone was picked up a small number of times. J is TRBJ2-7 and V is TRBV7-8, with D maybe TRBD1 (6 bases). V lost 1 base to trimming and J lost 5 bases, with 18 bases between them. This CDR3 is built from 16 residues. The germline V gene has CDR1 SGHVS and CDR2 FQNEAQ. The CDR3 DNA follows: TGTGCCAGCAGCTTAGGAGGTGGGGGCAAGACCCACGAGCAGTACTTC. Translation: CASSLGGGGKTHEQYF.

Judged by abundance, this clone is medium-sized. J is TRBJ1-5 and V is TRBV25-1, with no clear D. Germline CDR1 and CDR2: MGHDK and SYGVNS. CDR3 length: 13 residues. V lost 0 bases and J lost 4, with 4 bases in between. In nucleotides, the CDR3 is TGTGCCAGCAGTGAATATAGTAATCAGCCCCAGCATTTT. Protein sequence: CASSEYSNQPQHF.

The chain carries TRBV28 and TRBJ1-1, with TRBD1 matching over 9 bases. The CDR3 totals 13 residues. V shed 7 bases, J shed 7 bases, and the junction held 7 bases outside the gene matches. Germline lookup yields CDR1 MDHEN and CDR2 SYDVKM. The CDR3 coding sequence is TGTGCCAGCAAACCACAGGGGGCCCTTGAAGCTTTCTTT. Translated: CASKPQGALEAFF.

V and J are TRBV6-5 and TRBJ1-1, with a weak D call TRBD1 (6 bases). Germline CDR1 MNHEY, CDR2 SVGAGI. V was pared by 5 bases and J by 4 bases, with 11 bases between. The CDR3 contains 13 residues. CDR3 DNA sequence: TGTGCCAGCAGTACAGGGCTGTTCACTGAAGCTTTCTTT. Amino acids: CASSTGLFTEAFF.